Listed below are T cell receptor beta chains from one sample, sequenced in a study of T cells in Graves' hyperthyroidism and ophthalmopathy. TCRdb used MiXCR to reprocess the multiplex PCR reads, holding one entry per CDR3 protein. The table shows some 800,000 distinct CDR3 sequences, with about two fifths occurring only once. The specimen sequenced was blood. The receptors were gathered from a man younger than 30 with Graves' hyperthyroidism. Both conserved end residues are part of each CDR3. The D gene is left open where the match is weak. Only part of the rows carry a size: once, few, many, or a class if the clone is expanded.

d_gene	abundance	v_gene	j_gene	CDR3nt	CDR3aa
.	.	TRBV5-8	TRBJ2-7	TGTGCCAGCAGCTTGGCCGGTAGCTGGAACCCCTACGAGCAGTACTTC	CASSLAGSWNPYEQYF
.	.	TRBV2	TRBJ1-1	TGTGCCAGCAGTGACATGAGTTTTGAAGCTTTCTTT	CASSDMSFEAFF
.	.	TRBV6-1	TRBJ1-5	TGTGCCAGCCGAGCGGGGGGTACGAATCAGCCCCAGCATTTT	CASRAGGTNQPQHF
TRBD1	few	TRBV12-3/TRBV12-4	TRBJ1-4	TGTGCCAGCAGTTCCCGGGACAGCAATGAAAAACTGTTTTTT	CASSSRDSNEKLFF
TRBD2	.	TRBV4-2	TRBJ2-2	TGTGCCAGCAGCCACCGGACTAGCGTGACCGGGGAGCTGTTTTTT	CASSHRTSVTGELFF
.	few	TRBV20-1	TRBJ2-6	TGCAGTGCTAGGGGTGCCTCTGGGGCCAACATCCTGACTTTC	CSARGASGANILTF
.	few	TRBV6-6	TRBJ2-7	TGTGCCAGCAGTTACCAGGGCGGTTCCTACGAGCAGTACTTC	CASSYQGGSYEQYF
TRBD1	few	TRBV9	TRBJ1-1	TGTGCCAGCAGCGTTAGACAGGGGGTGGACACTGAAGCTTTCTTT	CASSVRQGVDTEAFF
TRBD2	.	TRBV6-5	TRBJ2-5	TGTGCCAGCAGTGCGGGAGGCCCTGAGACCCAGTACTTC	CASSAGGPETQYF
.	few	TRBV10-3	TRBJ1-1	TGTGCCATCAGTGAACCCGAGGCAGGCGCTTTCTTT	CAISEPEAGAFF
.	.	TRBV4-2	TRBJ1-1	TGTGCCAGCAGCCAAGATATGGGACTGACCACTGAAGCTTTCTTT	CASSQDMGLTTEAFF
.	few	TRBV20-1	TRBJ2-7	TGCAGTGCTAGGGGGGTGGAGGCCTACGAGCAGTACTTC	CSARGVEAYEQYF
.	.	TRBV19	TRBJ2-2	TGTGCCAGTAGTATCGGACCCCACACCGGGGAGCTGTTTTTT	CASSIGPHTGELFF
.	many	TRBV29-1	TRBJ1-1	TGCAGCGTCATGGGGGGATTGAACACTGAAGCTTTCTTT	CSVMGGLNTEAFF
.	.	TRBV19	TRBJ1-1	TGTGCCAGTAGTATAGATCAGTCCATGAACACTGAAGCTTTCTTT	CASSIDQSMNTEAFF
.	.	TRBV12-3/TRBV12-4	TRBJ1-1	TGTGCCAGCAGTCCCGCCCGGGAGGGGCGGAACACTGAAGCTTTCTTT	CASSPAREGRNTEAFF
TRBD2	few	TRBV7-2	TRBJ2-5	TGTGCCAGCAGCTTGGCCCTAGCGGGATTTCAGGAGACCCAGTACTTC	CASSLALAGFQETQYF
.	.	TRBV10-2	TRBJ2-7	TGCGCCAGCTTGCGGACAGCTGACGAGCAGTACTTC	CASLRTADEQYF
TRBD1	few	TRBV6-1	TRBJ1-2	TGTGCCAGCAGTGAGAGGGGGCGGAGCTATGGCTACACCTTC	CASSERGRSYGYTF
TRBD1	many	TRBV10-3	TRBJ1-1	TGTGCCATTGGACAGGGAGCGGGCACTGAAGCTTTCTTT	CAIGQGAGTEAFF
.	few	TRBV11-2	TRBJ2-7	TGTGCCAGCAGAGGTAGTGGGGCTGGTTACGAGCAGTACTTC	CASRGSGAGYEQYF
.	once	TRBV29-1	TRBJ2-7	TGCAGCGTTAATAACAGGTCCGATGAGCAGTACTTC	CSVNNRSDEQYF
.	many	TRBV2	TRBJ2-5	TGTGCCAGCAGTGCCTCCGGGTTCAGCGGGGAGACCCAGTACTTC	CASSASGFSGETQYF
TRBD1	.	TRBV15	TRBJ1-4	TGTGCCACCAGCCGGGACAGGGGGAGCGAAAAACTGTTTTTT	CATSRDRGSEKLFF
TRBD1	many	TRBV10-3	TRBJ1-5	TGTGCCATCAGTGAGTCCAGGGGGAGCAATCAGCCCCAGCATTTT	CAISESRGSNQPQHF
.	.	TRBV9	TRBJ1-6	TGTGCCAGCAGCCCCGGGCTTCCACCCCTCCACTTT	CASSPGLPPLHF
.	few	TRBV20-1	TRBJ1-1	TGCAGTGCTCCCCGTGGCTTGAACACTGAAGCTTTCTTT	CSAPRGLNTEAFF
TRBD1	.	TRBV4-1	TRBJ1-6	TGTGCCAGCAGCCCGAAGACAGGGGAATCACCCCTCCACTTT	CASSPKTGESPLHF
.	many	TRBV7-9	TRBJ1-1	TGTGCCAGCAGCTTACAGGGTTACGAGAACACTGAAGCTTTCTTT	CASSLQGYENTEAFF
.	few	TRBV12-3/TRBV12-4	TRBJ1-1	TGTGCCAGCAGTTCCCCACTTGAAGCTTTCTTT	CASSSPLEAFF
.	.	TRBV5-4	TRBJ1-5	TGTGCCAGCAGCGTAGACGGATCCCTCAATCAGCCCCAGCATTTT	CASSVDGSLNQPQHF
.	many	TRBV2	TRBJ2-5	TGTGCCAGCAGCCGGGACGGCGGGGAGACCCAGTACTTC	CASSRDGGETQYF
TRBD1	.	TRBV12-3/TRBV12-4	TRBJ2-2	TGTGCCCTCCGGGACAGCAACACCGGGGAGCTGTTTTTT	CALRDSNTGELFF
.	.	TRBV5-1	TRBJ2-6	TGCGCCAGCAGCTTAAACCCGCACTCTGGGGCCAACGTCCTGACTTTC	CASSLNPHSGANVLTF
TRBD1	many	TRBV7-9	TRBJ1-4	TGTGCCAGCAGCCAGGGGGACGGAGGAACGGAAAAACTGTTTTTT	CASSQGDGGTEKLFF
TRBD2	.	TRBV10-1	TRBJ2-5	TGCGCCAGCAGCCAAGGGCTAGCGGGGGACGAGACCCAGTACTTC	CASSQGLAGDETQYF
.	.	TRBV12-3/TRBV12-4	TRBJ1-1	TGTGCCAGCAGTACGTCCAGGGTAGAAGCTTTCTTT	CASSTSRVEAFF
TRBD1	many	TRBV24-1	TRBJ2-5	TGTGCCACCAGTGATCCACCGGGACAGGGGAAAGAGACCCAGTACTTC	CATSDPPGQGKETQYF
TRBD1	.	TRBV6-5	TRBJ2-2	TGTGCCGCCGGGACAGCAGCCGGGGAGCTGTTTTTT	CAAGTAAGELFF
TRBD1	.	TRBV19	TRBJ2-7	TGTGCCAGTAGTATAAAGGACAGGGGATTAAACGAGCAGTACTTC	CASSIKDRGLNEQYF
.	.	TRBV25-1	TRBJ2-7	TGTGCCAGCAGCTCCCCCGGGACAAACTCCTACGAGCAGTACTTC	CASSSPGTNSYEQYF
TRBD1	few	TRBV5-1	TRBJ2-7	TGCGCCAGCAGCATTGGACAGGGATTGGACGAGCAGTACTTC	CASSIGQGLDEQYF
.	few	TRBV20-1	TRBJ1-1	TGCAGTGCGAAAACCAGTGGGGCTTTCTTT	CSAKTSGAFF
.	.	TRBV4-1	TRBJ2-7	TGCGCCAGCAGCCAAGATGTAGGGCTACTCGAGCAGTACTTC	CASSQDVGLLEQYF
.	many	TRBV15	TRBJ1-5	TGTGCCACCAGCAGAGCTGAAGTTGCAGGCATTCATAGCAATCAGCCCCAGCATTTT	CATSRAEVAGIHSNQPQHF
.	.	TRBV2	TRBJ1-1	TGTGCCAGCCCCGGGGAGGAGGTCGCAAGGGCTTTCTTT	CASPGEEVARAFF
.	many	TRBV15	TRBJ2-7	TGTGCCACCAGCAGAGATAGGTACAGGCTGAACGAGCAGTACTTC	CATSRDRYRLNEQYF
.	many	TRBV7-9	TRBJ1-2	TGTGCCAGCAGCCCCAGGGAACCAGGGTATGGCTACACCTTC	CASSPREPGYGYTF
.	.	TRBV2	TRBJ2-5	TGTGCCAGCATTCAGGGGGGAGAGACCCAGTGCTTC	CASIQGGETQCF
TRBD1	many	TRBV7-9	TRBJ1-1	TGTGCCGGCCGGGACAGTATGAACACTGAAGCTTTCTTT	CAGRDSMNTEAFF
.	.	TRBV24-1	TRBJ2-3	TGTGCCACCAGTGATTTGAAGGGAGGCACAGATACGCAGTATTTT	CATSDLKGGTDTQYF
.	many	TRBV24-1	TRBJ2-7	TGTGCCACCAGTGATTCAACTGTACAGGGTTCCGAGCAGTACTTC	CATSDSTVQGSEQYF